The clone carrying this T cell receptor beta chain was counted a few times. The data belong to a study of blood T cell repertoires in COVID-19. The repertoire was sequenced with immunoSEQ multiplex PCR; TCRdb's copy has only in-frame clones and lacks some. The sample holds approximately 140,000 clones; roughly 83% are singletons and the top ten take about a sixth. J was trimmed by 6 bases and V by 3 bases; bases with no gene match: 4. The CDR3 spans 13 residues. The sequence derives from a woman aged 80 or over with acute or convalescent COVID-19. The V gene is TRBV12-3 or TRBV12-4, the J gene TRBJ1-1, with 7 nucleotides matching TRBD1. The sequenced sample consisted of peripheral blood. Here the CDR3 reads CASSFDREAEAFF. The CDR3 nucleotides read TGTGCCAGCAGTTTTGACAGGGAGGCTGAAGCTTTCTTT.